This is a list of T cell receptor beta chains from one sample in a study of T cells after yellow fever vaccination. TCRdb processed the 5' RACE reads anew with MiXCR; each CDR3 protein has one entry. The sample holds approximately 300,000 distinct CDR3 sequences, around 7% seen once. The sequences come from PBMCs, collected more than 35 days after the first yellow fever vaccination. These TCRs come from a man aged 18 to 30 who received the YFV17D yellow fever vaccine. CDR3s include the opening cysteine and the closing phenylalanine or tryptophan. A D gene is named only where the DNA matches it firmly. Not every row has a clone size; where given, it reads once, few, many or a size class.

D gene: TRBD1; V gene: TRBV7-9; clone size: few; J gene: TRBJ2-7; CDR3 protein: CASSSPPGGQLYEQYF; CDR3 DNA: TGTGCCAGCAGTTCCCCACCAGGGGGACAGCTCTACGAGCAGTACTTC
D gene: TRBD2; V gene: TRBV4-1; clone size: many; J gene: TRBJ2-3; CDR3 protein: CASSLKLGRGDFGADTQYF; CDR3 DNA: TGCGCCAGCAGCCTCAAGTTAGGGAGGGGAGACTTCGGAGCAGATACGCAGTATTTT
D gene: TRBD1; V gene: TRBV7-9; clone size: many; J gene: TRBJ2-1; CDR3 protein: CASSSPGQGIGRNEQFF; CDR3 DNA: TGTGCCAGCAGCTCACCGGGACAGGGGATAGGTAGGAATGAGCAGTTCTTC
D gene: NA; V gene: TRBV7-9; clone size: few; J gene: TRBJ1-2; CDR3 protein: CASSFSATLYGYTF; CDR3 DNA: TGTGCCAGCAGCTTCTCGGCAACTCTCTATGGCTACACCTTC
D gene: NA; V gene: TRBV10-3; clone size: NA; J gene: TRBJ2-6; CDR3 protein: CATGTQDSGANVLTF; CDR3 DNA: TGTGCCACCGGGACCCAGGACTCTGGGGCCAACGTCCTGACTTTC
D gene: NA; V gene: TRBV29-1; clone size: NA; J gene: TRBJ2-7; CDR3 protein: CSVETDLSYEQYF; CDR3 DNA: TGCAGCGTTGAAACGGACCTTTCCTACGAGCAGTACTTC
D gene: NA; V gene: TRBV20-1; clone size: many; J gene: TRBJ2-3; CDR3 protein: CSAAYPGKFGTQYF; CDR3 DNA: TGCAGTGCTGCCTACCCCGGGAAGTTTGGTACGCAGTATTTT
D gene: TRBD1; V gene: TRBV7-2; clone size: NA; J gene: TRBJ1-4; CDR3 protein: CASSLRGHNEKLFF; CDR3 DNA: TGTGCCAGCAGCTTAAGGGGGCATAATGAAAAACTGTTTTTT
D gene: NA; V gene: TRBV5-1; clone size: NA; J gene: TRBJ2-5; CDR3 protein: CASSLGRDSRTQYF; CDR3 DNA: TGCGCCAGCAGCTTGGGGAGGGACAGCAGGACCCAGTACTTC
D gene: NA; V gene: TRBV7-2; clone size: NA; J gene: TRBJ1-5; CDR3 protein: CASSDRQRQPQHF; CDR3 DNA: TGTGCCAGCAGCGACCGACAGCGTCAGCCCCAGCATTTT
D gene: NA; V gene: TRBV7-9; clone size: many; J gene: TRBJ2-1; CDR3 protein: CASTKVGLGEQFF; CDR3 DNA: TGTGCCAGCACCAAAGTAGGATTGGGTGAGCAGTTCTTC
D gene: NA; V gene: TRBV7-9; clone size: many; J gene: TRBJ2-2; CDR3 protein: CASSQGPGELFF; CDR3 DNA: TGTGCCAGCAGCCAGGGTCCCGGGGAGCTGTTTTTT
D gene: NA; V gene: TRBV30; clone size: NA; J gene: TRBJ1-4; CDR3 protein: CAWSTKGLNEKLFF; CDR3 DNA: TGTGCCTGGAGTACAAAGGGCCTTAATGAAAAACTGTTTTTT
D gene: TRBD2; V gene: TRBV29-1; clone size: few; J gene: TRBJ2-1; CDR3 protein: CSGSGGNEQFF; CDR3 DNA: TGCAGCGGCTCCGGGGGGAATGAGCAGTTCTTC
D gene: NA; V gene: TRBV5-1; clone size: few; J gene: TRBJ2-3; CDR3 protein: CASSLDPGVPDTQYF; CDR3 DNA: TGCGCCAGCAGCTTGGACCCCGGGGTGCCAGATACGCAGTATTTT
D gene: NA; V gene: TRBV6-5; clone size: NA; J gene: TRBJ2-5; CDR3 protein: CASSYRVMGETQYF; CDR3 DNA: TGTGCCAGCAGTTACCGCGTGATGGGGGAGACCCAGTACTTC
D gene: TRBD2; V gene: TRBV20-1; clone size: NA; J gene: TRBJ2-1; CDR3 protein: CSASRLAGEIEQFF; CDR3 DNA: TGCAGTGCTAGTCGGTTAGCGGGGGAGATTGAGCAGTTCTTC
D gene: TRBD2; V gene: TRBV20-1; clone size: many; J gene: TRBJ2-3; CDR3 protein: CSAVSGGRSDTQYF; CDR3 DNA: TGCAGTGCGGTTAGCGGGGGGAGGTCAGATACGCAGTATTTT
D gene: NA; V gene: TRBV2; clone size: few; J gene: TRBJ2-1; CDR3 protein: CASSTLGIGNEQFF; CDR3 DNA: TGTGCCAGCAGTACCCTGGGGATTGGCAATGAGCAGTTCTTC
D gene: NA; V gene: TRBV5-4; clone size: NA; J gene: TRBJ1-6; CDR3 protein: CASSQDVFLSPLHF; CDR3 DNA: TGTGCCAGCAGCCAGGACGTGTTCCTCTCACCCCTCCACTTT
D gene: NA; V gene: TRBV29-1; clone size: few; J gene: TRBJ2-5; CDR3 protein: CSVIPAVQETQYF; CDR3 DNA: TGCAGCGTTATACCGGCAGTCCAAGAGACCCAGTACTTC